This TCR beta chain originates from a study of OX40 agonist ivuxolimab in advanced cancers. Regarding the study as a whole: At 0.1 to 3.0 mg/kg and by week 6, CD4+ and CD8+ T cells in the blood had expanded clonally. CD8+ T cells (on average) carried more expanded clones than CD4+ T cells.

V lost 4 bases and J lost 3; bases outside the gene matches: 3. Per the germline V gene, CDR1 is MDHEN and CDR2 is SYDVKM. The CDR3 is made up of 14 amino acids. Some clones are missing from TCRdb's copy, which holds only in-frame ones; the method was immunoSEQ multiplex PCR. The table has some 60,000 clones, 86% seen once; the top ten hold 3.9%. Comments on this clone: The antigen is undetermined.

The chain links TRBV28 to TRBJ2-7; 10 bases are a match to TRBD1. The TCR sequence derives from an adult with an advanced solid tumor such as melanoma, head and neck, liver or kidney cancer. Sequenced material: CD4+ or CD8+ T cells sorted from blood, taken in a trial of the OX40 agonist ivuxolimab. The CDR3, as DNA: TGTGCCAGCAGTTCGACAGGGGGCCTCTACGAGCAGTACTTC. Translation: CASSSTGGLYEQYF.